This T cell receptor (beta chain) is drawn from a study of CD8+CD57+ T cells in acquired aplastic anemia (dated by TCRdb to 2016 to 2019). Some background on the complete study: On average, sorted CD4+ and CD8+ cells yielded around 3.5 ug of extracted DNA, with a range of about 0.17 to 27.4 ug. CD8+CD57+ expansion was defined as frequency above the mean frequency observed in healthy subjects.

Patients chosen for sequencing had shown expansion of CD8+CD57+ cells by flow cytometry. Severe acquired aplastic anemia was diagnosed in all patients according to International Study of Aplastic Anemia and Agranulocytosis and Camitta criteria. No patient had received any therapy when blood was sampled. In the study, sorted CD4+ and CD8+ blood T cells from patients with severe aplastic anemia and from healthy subjects underwent deep sequencing of TCR repertoires. In the USA, patient enrollment took place under clinicaltrials.gov protocols 00001620, 01623167, 00001397, 00071045, 00081523 and 00961064. Ficoll-Paque density gradient centrifugation was used to isolate peripheral blood mononuclear cells. Before DNA extraction, CD4+ and CD8+ T cells were sorted with FACS or magnetic beads. As to this clonotype: Its antigen remains unidentified. Possible read error: a much larger clone is one base away.

The CDR1 and CDR2 encoded by the germline V gene are MNHEY and SVGAGI. The CDR3 covers 16 residues, taking in both the cysteine and the phenylalanine. Kept here is only the CDR3 DNA, which spans 48 bases and is read in frame from base 1. Trimming takes 2 bases from V and 2 bases from J, and the germline ends sit 16 bases apart. Genomic DNA served as template for TCR beta VDJ combination and CDR3 sequence profiling. An Illumina HiSeq 2000 was used for TCR repertoire sequencing. The original pipeline was this. Repertoire assessment relied on Simpson's diversity index, CDR3 size and DJ length profiles, and TRBV/TRBJ rearrangement plots. The immunodominant clone was defined as the most abundant DNA sequence in deep sequencing data. CDR3 amino acid sequences were checked for sharing across subjects and were also compared against the VDJdb database and published repertoires. Clones were called with MiXCR by TCRdb after fastp trimmed the public reads at Q25, and only in-frame beta chains were retained. CDR3 protein sequences are deduplicated, and each keeps its most common genes and DNA. These V and J calls rely on TCRdb rather than the paper's analysis. This sample holds 150,000 to 200,000 distinct CDR3 sequences; less than 50% were observed only once. In total, the top ten clones hold 10% to 15% of the sample.

General study outcomes and caveats: Between patients and healthy controls, no significant difference in CD8+ Simpson's diversity was found (P=0.060). Although 25 to 30 CD8+ CDR3 sequences were shared by patients and controls, these sequences appeared highly expressed in patients and within the immunodominant clones of patients.

Material for sequencing was sorted CD4+, CD8+, or CD8+CD57+ T cells (not recorded which) from PBMCs. This clonotype originated in a human donor with aplastic anemia. Rearrangement joined TRBV6-5 to TRBJ2-7; TRBD1 is perhaps the D gene, given 6 matching bases. The DNA is TGTGCCAGCAGTTACCCAACCCCGGGACAAGCCTACGAGCAGTACTTC. Translated, it gives CASSYPTPGQAYEQYF.